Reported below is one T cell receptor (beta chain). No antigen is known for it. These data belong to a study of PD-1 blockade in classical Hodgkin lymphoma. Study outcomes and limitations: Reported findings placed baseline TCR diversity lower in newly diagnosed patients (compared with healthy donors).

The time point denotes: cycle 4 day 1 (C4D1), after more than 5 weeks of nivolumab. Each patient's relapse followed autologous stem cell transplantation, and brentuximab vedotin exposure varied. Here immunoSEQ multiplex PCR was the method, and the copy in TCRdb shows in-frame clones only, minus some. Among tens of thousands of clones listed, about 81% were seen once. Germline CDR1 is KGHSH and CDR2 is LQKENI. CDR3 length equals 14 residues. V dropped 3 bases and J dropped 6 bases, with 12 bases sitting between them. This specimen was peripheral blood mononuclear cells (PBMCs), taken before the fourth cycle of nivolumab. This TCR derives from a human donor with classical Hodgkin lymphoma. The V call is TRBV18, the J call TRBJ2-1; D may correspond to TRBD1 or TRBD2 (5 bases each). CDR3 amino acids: CASSPGTGVNEQFF. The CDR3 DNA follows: TGTGCCAGCTCACCGGGGACGGGCGTCAATGAGCAGTTCTTC.